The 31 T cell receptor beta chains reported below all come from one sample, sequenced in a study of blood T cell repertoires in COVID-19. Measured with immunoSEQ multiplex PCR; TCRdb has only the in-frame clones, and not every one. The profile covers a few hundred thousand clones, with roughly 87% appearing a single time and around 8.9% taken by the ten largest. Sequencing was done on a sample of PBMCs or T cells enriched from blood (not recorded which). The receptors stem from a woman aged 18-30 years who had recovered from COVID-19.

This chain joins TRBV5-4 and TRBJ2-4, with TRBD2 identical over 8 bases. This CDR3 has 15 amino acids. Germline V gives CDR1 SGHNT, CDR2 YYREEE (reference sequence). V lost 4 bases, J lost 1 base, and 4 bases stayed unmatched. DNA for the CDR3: TGTGCCAGCAGCCCCGGGGGGGCGGCCAAAAACATTCAGTACTTC. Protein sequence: CASSPGGAAKNIQYF.

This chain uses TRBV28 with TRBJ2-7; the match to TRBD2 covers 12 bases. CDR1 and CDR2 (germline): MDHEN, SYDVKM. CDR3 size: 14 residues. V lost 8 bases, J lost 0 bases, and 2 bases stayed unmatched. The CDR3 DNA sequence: TGTGCCAGCGCGGGACTAGCGGGCTCCTACGAGCAGTACTTC. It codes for CASAGLAGSYEQYF.

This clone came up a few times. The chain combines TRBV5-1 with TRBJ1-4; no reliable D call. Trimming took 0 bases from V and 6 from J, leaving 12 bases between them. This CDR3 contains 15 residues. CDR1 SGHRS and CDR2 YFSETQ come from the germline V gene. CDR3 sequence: CASSLDGVRDEKLFF. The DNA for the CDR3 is TGCGCCAGCAGCTTGGATGGGGTGAGGGATGAAAAACTGTTTTTT. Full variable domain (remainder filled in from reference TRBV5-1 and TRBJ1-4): KAGVTQTPRYLIKTRGQQVTLSCSPISGHRSVSWYQQTPGQGLQFLFEYFSETQRNKGNFPGRFSGRQFSNSRSEMNVSTLELGDSALYLCASSLDGVRDEKLFFGSGTQLSVL.

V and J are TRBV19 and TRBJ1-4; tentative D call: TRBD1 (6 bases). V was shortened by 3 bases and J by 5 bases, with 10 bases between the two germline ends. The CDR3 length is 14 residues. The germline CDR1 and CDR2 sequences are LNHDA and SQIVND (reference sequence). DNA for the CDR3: TGTGCCAGTAGTATCGGGGGGCTAAATGAAAAACTGTTTTTT. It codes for CASSIGGLNEKLFF.

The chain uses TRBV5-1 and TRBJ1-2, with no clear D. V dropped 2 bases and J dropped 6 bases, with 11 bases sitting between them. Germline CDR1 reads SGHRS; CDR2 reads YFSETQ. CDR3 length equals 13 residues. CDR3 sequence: CASSLLRADGYTF. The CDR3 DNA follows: TGCGCCAGCAGCTTATTGAGGGCTGATGGCTACACCTTC.

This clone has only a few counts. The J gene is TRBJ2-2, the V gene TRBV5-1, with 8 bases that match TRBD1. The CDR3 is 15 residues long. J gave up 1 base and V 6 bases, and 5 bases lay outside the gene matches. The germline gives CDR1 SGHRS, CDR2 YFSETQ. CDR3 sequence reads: CASMTGAGNTGELFF. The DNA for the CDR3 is TGCGCCAGCATGACAGGGGCGGGGAACACCGGGGAGCTGTTTTTT.

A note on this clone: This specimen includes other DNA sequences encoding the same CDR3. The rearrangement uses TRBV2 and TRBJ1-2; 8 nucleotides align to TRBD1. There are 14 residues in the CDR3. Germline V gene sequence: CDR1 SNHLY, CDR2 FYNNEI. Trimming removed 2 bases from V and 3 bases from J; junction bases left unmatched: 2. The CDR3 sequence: CASSEQGADYGYTF. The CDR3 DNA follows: TGTGCCAGCAGTGAACAGGGGGCAGACTATGGCTACACCTTC.

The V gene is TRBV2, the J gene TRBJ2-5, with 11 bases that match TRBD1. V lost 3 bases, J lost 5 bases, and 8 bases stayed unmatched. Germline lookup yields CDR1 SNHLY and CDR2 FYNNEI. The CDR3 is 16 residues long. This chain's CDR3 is CASSEERTGGGETQYF. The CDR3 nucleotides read TGTGCCAGCAGTGAGGAAAGGACAGGGGGCGGGGAGACCCAGTACTTC.

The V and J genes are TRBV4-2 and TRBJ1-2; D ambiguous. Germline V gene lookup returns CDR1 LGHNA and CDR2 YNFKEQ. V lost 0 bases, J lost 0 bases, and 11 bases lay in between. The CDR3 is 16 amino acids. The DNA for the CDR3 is TGTGCCAGCAGCCAAGAGAATGGCGGATCTAACTATGGCTACACCTTC. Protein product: CASSQENGGSNYGYTF.

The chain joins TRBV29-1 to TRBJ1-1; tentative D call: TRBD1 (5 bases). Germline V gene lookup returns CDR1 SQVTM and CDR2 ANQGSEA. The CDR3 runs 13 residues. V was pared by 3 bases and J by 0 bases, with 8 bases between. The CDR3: CSVDDSLNTEAFF. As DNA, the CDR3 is TGCAGCGTTGACGACAGCCTGAACACTGAAGCTTTCTTT.

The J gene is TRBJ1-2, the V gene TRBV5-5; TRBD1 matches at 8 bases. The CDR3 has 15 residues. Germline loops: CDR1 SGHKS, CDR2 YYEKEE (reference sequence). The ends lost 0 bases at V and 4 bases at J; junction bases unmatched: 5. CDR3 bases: TGTGCCAGCAGCTTGGGGACAGGGTTCCCCTATGGCTACACCTTC. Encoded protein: CASSLGTGFPYGYTF.

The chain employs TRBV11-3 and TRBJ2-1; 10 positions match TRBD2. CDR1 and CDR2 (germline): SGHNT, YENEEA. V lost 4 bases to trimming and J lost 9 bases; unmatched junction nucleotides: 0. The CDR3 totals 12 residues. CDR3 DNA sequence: TGTGCCAGCAGCTCTAGCGGGAGTGAGCAGTTCTTC. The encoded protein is CASSSSGSEQFF.

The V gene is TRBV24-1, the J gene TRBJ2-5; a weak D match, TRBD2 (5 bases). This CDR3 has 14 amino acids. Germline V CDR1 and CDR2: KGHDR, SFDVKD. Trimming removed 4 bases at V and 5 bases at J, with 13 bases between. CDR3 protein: CATSDLTRDETQYF. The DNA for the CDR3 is TGTGCCACCAGTGACCTAACTAGAGATGAGACCCAGTACTTC.

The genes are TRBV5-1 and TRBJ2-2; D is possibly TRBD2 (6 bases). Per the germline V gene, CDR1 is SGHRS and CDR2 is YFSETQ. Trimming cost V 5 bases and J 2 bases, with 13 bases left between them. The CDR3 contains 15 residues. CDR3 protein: CASSLWGGNTGELFF. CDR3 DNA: TGCGCCAGCAGTTTATGGGGAGGAAACACCGGGGAGCTGTTTTTT.

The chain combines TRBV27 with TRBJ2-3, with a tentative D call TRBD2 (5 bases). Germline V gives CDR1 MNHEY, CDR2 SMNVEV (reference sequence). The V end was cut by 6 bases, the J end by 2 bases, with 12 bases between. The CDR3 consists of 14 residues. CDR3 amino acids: CASSPWGDTDTQYF. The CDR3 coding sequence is TGTGCCAGCAGCCCATGGGGAGACACAGATACGCAGTATTTT.

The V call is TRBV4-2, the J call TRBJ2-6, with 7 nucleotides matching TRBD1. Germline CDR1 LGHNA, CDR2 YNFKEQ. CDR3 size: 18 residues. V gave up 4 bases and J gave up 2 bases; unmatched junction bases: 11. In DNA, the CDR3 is TGTGCCAGCAGCCGCCGTACACCGACAGGGACTGGGGCCAACGTCCTGACTTTC. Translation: CASSRRTPTGTGANVLTF.

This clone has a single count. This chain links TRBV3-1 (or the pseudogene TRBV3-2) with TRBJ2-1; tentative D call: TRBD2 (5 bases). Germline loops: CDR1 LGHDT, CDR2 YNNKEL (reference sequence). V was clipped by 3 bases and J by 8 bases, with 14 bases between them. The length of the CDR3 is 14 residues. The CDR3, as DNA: TGTGCCAGCAGCCAGCGGGTCCCGGGCGATGAGCAGTTCTTC. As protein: CASSQRVPGDEQFF.

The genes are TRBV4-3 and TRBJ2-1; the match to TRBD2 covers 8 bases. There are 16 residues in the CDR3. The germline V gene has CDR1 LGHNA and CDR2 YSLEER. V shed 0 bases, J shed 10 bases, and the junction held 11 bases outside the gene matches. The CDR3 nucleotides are TGCGCCAGCAGCCAAGATAGGGGGTCTAGCGGGTTCGAGCAGTTCTTC. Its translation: CASSQDRGSSGFEQFF.

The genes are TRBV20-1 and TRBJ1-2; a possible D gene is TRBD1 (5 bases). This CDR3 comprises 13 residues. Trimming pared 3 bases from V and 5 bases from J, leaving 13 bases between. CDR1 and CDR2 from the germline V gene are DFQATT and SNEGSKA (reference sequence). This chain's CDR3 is CSASIWGGYGYTF. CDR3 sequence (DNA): TGCAGTGCTAGTATATGGGGGGGATATGGCTACACCTTC.

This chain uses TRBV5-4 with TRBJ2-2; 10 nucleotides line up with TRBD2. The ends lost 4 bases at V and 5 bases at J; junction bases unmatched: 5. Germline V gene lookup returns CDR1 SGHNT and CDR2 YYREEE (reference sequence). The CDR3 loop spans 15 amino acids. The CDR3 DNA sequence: TGTGCCAGCAGCAAGCGGGAGGGGGAGACCGGGGAGCTGTTTTTT. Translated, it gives CASSKREGETGELFF.

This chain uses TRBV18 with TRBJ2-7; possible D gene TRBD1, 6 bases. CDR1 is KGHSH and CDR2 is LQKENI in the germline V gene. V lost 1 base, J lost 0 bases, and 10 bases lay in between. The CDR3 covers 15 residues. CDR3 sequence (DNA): TGTGCCAGCTCACCACTACAGGGACCCTCCTACGAGCAGTACTTC. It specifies CASSPLQGPSYEQYF.

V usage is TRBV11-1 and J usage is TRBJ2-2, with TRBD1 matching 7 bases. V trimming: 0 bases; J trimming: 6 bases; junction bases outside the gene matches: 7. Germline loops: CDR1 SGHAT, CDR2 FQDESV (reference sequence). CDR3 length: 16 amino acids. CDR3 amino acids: CASSLAGTDTAGELFF. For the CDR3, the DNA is TGTGCCAGCAGCTTAGCCGGGACAGACACCGCCGGGGAGCTGTTTTTT.

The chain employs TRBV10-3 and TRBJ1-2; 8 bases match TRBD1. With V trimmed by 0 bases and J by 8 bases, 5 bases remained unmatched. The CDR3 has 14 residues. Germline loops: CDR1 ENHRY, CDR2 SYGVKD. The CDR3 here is CAISESGGQAGYTF. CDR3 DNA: TGTGCCATCAGTGAGTCTGGGGGACAGGCAGGCTACACCTTC.

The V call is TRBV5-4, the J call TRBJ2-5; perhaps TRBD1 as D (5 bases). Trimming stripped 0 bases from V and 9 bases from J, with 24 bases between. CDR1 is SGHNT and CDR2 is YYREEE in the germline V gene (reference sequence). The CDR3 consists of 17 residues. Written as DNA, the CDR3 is TGTGCCAGCAGCTTGGGGTCAGGGATCCCGGGCGGCTTGGCCCAGTACTTC. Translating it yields CASSLGSGIPGGLAQYF.

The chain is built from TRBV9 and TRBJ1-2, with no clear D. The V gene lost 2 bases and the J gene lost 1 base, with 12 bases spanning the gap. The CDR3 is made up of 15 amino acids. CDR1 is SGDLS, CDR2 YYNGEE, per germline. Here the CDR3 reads CASSVSGIINYGYTF. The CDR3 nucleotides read TGTGCCAGCAGCGTGTCAGGTATCATTAACTATGGCTACACCTTC.

CDR3 in DNA: TGTGCCAGCAGCTCGAAGTCGGAGGGGGCGAATACGCAGTATTTT. It specifies CASSSKSEGANTQYF. The chain links TRBV11-1 to TRBJ2-3; D might be TRBD1 (7 bases). Germline-derived CDR1 and CDR2 are SGHAT and FQDESV (reference sequence). This CDR3 spans 15 amino acids. Trimming took off 4 bases at V and 7 bases at J, with 18 bases between the two ends.

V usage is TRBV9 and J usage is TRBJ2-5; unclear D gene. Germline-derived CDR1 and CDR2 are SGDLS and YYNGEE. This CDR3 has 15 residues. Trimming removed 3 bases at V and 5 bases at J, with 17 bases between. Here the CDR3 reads CASSDRPLLTETQYF. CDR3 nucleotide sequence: TGTGCCAGCAGCGACAGACCCCTCCTTACGGAGACCCAGTACTTC.

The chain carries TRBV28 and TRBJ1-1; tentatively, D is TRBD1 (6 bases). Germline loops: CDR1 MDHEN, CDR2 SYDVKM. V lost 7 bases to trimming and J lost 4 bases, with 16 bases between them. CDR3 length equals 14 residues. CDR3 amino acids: CASTITGRVTEAFF. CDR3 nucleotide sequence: TGTGCCAGCACTATTACAGGGAGGGTCACTGAAGCTTTCTTT.

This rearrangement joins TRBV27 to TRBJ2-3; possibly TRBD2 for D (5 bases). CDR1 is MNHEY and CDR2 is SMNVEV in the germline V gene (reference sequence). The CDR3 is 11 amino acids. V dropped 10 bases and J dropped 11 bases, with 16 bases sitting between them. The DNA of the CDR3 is TGTGCCACCGAGACGGAGGAGAAGCAGTATTTT. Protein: CATETEEKQYF.

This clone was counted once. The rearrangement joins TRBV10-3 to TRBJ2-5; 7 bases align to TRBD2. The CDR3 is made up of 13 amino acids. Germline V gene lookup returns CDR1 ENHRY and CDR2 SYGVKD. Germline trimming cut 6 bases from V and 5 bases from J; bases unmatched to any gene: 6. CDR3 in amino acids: CAIRDPGGETQYF. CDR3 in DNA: TGTGCCATCAGAGACCCCGGGGGGGAGACCCAGTACTTC.

CDR3: CASLSQIYGYTF. CDR3 in DNA: TGTGCCAGTTTGTCACAGATTTATGGCTACACCTTC. J is TRBJ1-2 and V is TRBV19; no clear D gene. Trimming shortened V by 8 bases and J by 5 bases, and 12 bases separated the two germline ends. The germline CDR1 and CDR2 sequences are LNHDA and SQIVND (reference sequence). The length of the CDR3 is 12 residues.